The 29 T cell receptor beta chains in this list originate from one sample, sequenced in a study of vaccination effects on CD4 cells after COVID-19. Before any sequencing was done, the ViraFEST assay used viral peptide pools to expand antigen-specific CD4+ T cells. Cultured cells yielded isolated CD4+ T cells after around 10 days. Participants received two doses of either the BNT162b2 or mRNA-1273 vaccine. No antigen is known for these receptors. Profiled with immunoSEQ multiplex PCR; TCRdb holds only in-frame clones, not every one. The sample yields approximately 30,000 clones, around 70% seen once. The sample was CD4+ T cells from PBMCs cultured with HCoV-NL63 spike peptides, taken after COVID-19 vaccination. Receptors were obtained from a human donor who received a COVID-19 vaccine.

This clone occurred a few times. The V and J genes are TRBV28 and TRBJ1-5; tentatively, D is TRBD1 (5 bases). Germline V CDR1 and CDR2: MDHEN, SYDVKM. This CDR3 is 15 amino acids long. The V end lost 4 bases, the J end lost 0 bases, and 10 bases lay between the germline ends. CDR3 DNA: TGTGCCAGCAGTTCACGACAGTATAGCAATCAGCCCCAGCATTTT. It yields the protein CASSSRQYSNQPQHF.

Only a few counts were recorded for this clone. The chain recombines TRBV19 with TRBJ1-2, with D unresolved. V lost 3 bases, J lost 2 bases, and 13 bases lay in between. This CDR3 comprises 15 residues. Germline values: CDR1 LNHDA, CDR2 SQIVND (reference sequence). As DNA, the CDR3 is TGTGCCAGTAGTATCGGTCCCAACATAAACTATGGCTACACCTTC. It is translated as CASSIGPNINYGYTF.

The chain uses TRBV6-5 and TRBJ1-2, with 10 bases fitting TRBD1. Germline V gene sequence: CDR1 MNHEY, CDR2 SVGAGI. CDR3 length equals 13 residues. With 8 bases clipped from V and 6 bases from J, the junction kept 6 bases outside the gene matches. The CDR3 loop reads CASVKTGGHGYTF. The CDR3 nucleotides read TGTGCCAGCGTAAAGACAGGGGGCCATGGCTACACCTTC.

The chain carries TRBV11-1 and TRBJ2-4; D remains ambiguous. Germline values: CDR1 SGHAT, CDR2 FQDESV (reference sequence). Trimming stripped 0 bases from V and 4 bases from J, with 10 bases between. CDR3 length equals 15 residues. This chain's CDR3 is CASSLAGMGKNIQYF. The CDR3 nucleotides are TGTGCCAGCAGCTTAGCGGGGATGGGGAAAAACATTCAGTACTTC.

The genes are TRBV4-1 and TRBJ1-6; unclear D gene. This CDR3 has 16 residues. V lost 1 base to trimming and J lost 8 bases, with 15 bases between them. Germline CDR1 is MGHRA and CDR2 is YSYEKL. As DNA, the CDR3 is TGCGCCAGCAGCCAAGGGCCCGCGAGAGGTCATTCACCCCTCCACTTT. Translation: CASSQGPARGHSPLHF.

The gene calls are TRBV5-1 and TRBJ2-1; D is possibly TRBD1 or TRBD2 (6 bases each). The CDR3 totals 15 residues. Germline-derived CDR1 and CDR2 are SGHRS and YFSETQ. Trimming removed 3 bases at V and 7 bases at J, with 17 bases between. CDR3 DNA sequence: TGCGCCAGCAGCTCGAGCGGGTCTACAGGGAATGAGCAGTTCTTC. Translated: CASSSSGSTGNEQFF.

This clone appeared a single time. This sequence joins TRBV11-3 and TRBJ2-5, with TRBD1 matching 8 bases. CDR1 is SGHNT and CDR2 is YENEEA in the germline V gene. Germline trimming cut 6 bases from V and 1 base from J; bases unmatched to any gene: 4. CDR3 size: 14 residues. The CDR3 nucleotides read TGTGCCAGCAGTCCCGGACAGGGCCAAGAGACCCAGTACTTC. This translates into CASSPGQGQETQYF.

The CDR3 nucleotides are TGTGCCTGGAGTGTGTCCTTAAACTATGGCTACACCTTC. Its protein product is CAWSVSLNYGYTF. The rearrangement joins TRBV30 to TRBJ1-2; D not resolved. The length of the CDR3 is 13 residues. Trimming removed 0 bases from V and 2 bases from J, with 7 bases in between. Per the germline V gene, CDR1 is GTSNPN and CDR2 is SVGIG (reference sequence). Full variable domain (outside the CDR3, taken from reference TRBV30 and TRBJ1-2): SQTIHQWPATLVQPVGSPLSLECTVEGTSNPNLYWYRQAAGRGLQLLFYSVGIGQISSEVPQNLSASRPQDRQFILSSKKLLLSDSGFYLCAWSVSLNYGYTFGSGTRLTVV.

The chain links TRBV18 to TRBJ2-1; a possible D gene is TRBD2 (6 bases). The CDR3 length is 11 residues. V was clipped by 6 bases and J by 6 bases, with 6 bases between them. From germline, CDR1 is KGHSH and CDR2 LQKENI. In DNA, the CDR3 is TGTGCCAGCTCTAGCGGCAATGAGCAGTTCTTC. Its protein is CASSSGNEQFF.

By its share, this clone is medium-sized. The rearrangement uses TRBV5-8 and TRBJ2-5; 13 bases are shared with TRBD2. Germline V CDR1 and CDR2: SGHTS, YDEGEE. The CDR3 has 15 residues. Trimming took 4 bases from V and 4 from J; bases not matched to a gene: 4. In DNA, the CDR3 is TGTGCCAGCAGCGGAGGACTAGCGGGGGTAGAGACCCAGTACTTC. The encoded protein is CASSGGLAGVETQYF. Based on the CDR3 plus reference TRBV5-8 and TRBJ2-5, the full variable domain is EAGVTQSPTHLIKTRGQQATLRCSPISGHTSVYWYQQALGLGLQFLLWYDEGEERNRGNFPPRFSGRQFPNYSSELNVNALELEDSALYLCASSGGLAGVETQYFGPGTRLLVL.

The V and J genes are TRBV3-1 (or the pseudogene TRBV3-2) and TRBJ2-2; D gene ambiguous. Germline V lookup: CDR1 LGHDT, CDR2 YNNKEL (reference sequence). The CDR3 consists of 16 residues. V lost 2 bases and J lost 0, with 10 bases in between. Here the CDR3 reads CASSQHSVANTGELFF. The CDR3 nucleotides read TGTGCCAGCAGCCAACACTCTGTGGCGAACACCGGGGAGCTGTTTTTT.

V usage is TRBV7-6 and J usage is TRBJ2-7; D may be TRBD1 or TRBD2 (5 bases each). CDR1 is SGHVS, CDR2 FNYEAQ, per germline. Trimming took off 2 bases at V and 1 base at J, with 9 bases between the two ends. CDR3 length: 14 residues. The CDR3 protein is CASSLSEGSYEQYF. The CDR3 nucleotides read TGTGCCAGCAGCTTAAGTGAGGGGTCCTACGAGCAGTACTTC.

V gene TRBV11-3 combines with J gene TRBJ2-3, with TRBD2 matching 11 bases. This CDR3 is built from 17 residues. Per germline, CDR1 SGHNT and CDR2 YENEEA. The ends lost 5 bases at V and 6 bases at J; junction bases unmatched: 13. The CDR3 DNA reads TGTGCCAGCAGCCCCGGAGGTAGCGGGAGGGCCATGGATACGCAGTATTTT. Amino acid sequence: CASSPGGSGRAMDTQYF.

The rearrangement joins TRBV14 to TRBJ2-2; no definite D call. Trimming shortened V by 4 bases and J by 1 base, and 10 bases separated the two germline ends. The CDR3 has 15 amino acids. From germline, CDR1 is SGHDN and CDR2 FVKESK. The CDR3: CASSRIGGNTGELFF. CDR3 coding DNA: TGTGCCAGCAGCCGGATAGGTGGGAACACCGGGGAGCTGTTTTTT.

V and J are TRBV3-1 (or the pseudogene TRBV3-2) and TRBJ1-2; unclear D gene. Germline loops: CDR1 LGHDT, CDR2 YNNKEL (reference sequence). The CDR3 totals 13 residues. Trimming cost V 1 base and J 2 bases, with 5 bases left between them. This chain's CDR3 is CASSQGRNYGYTF. The CDR3 DNA sequence: TGTGCCAGCAGCCAAGGGCGGAACTATGGCTACACCTTC.

The chain's CDR3 is CASSLSGTGYLFF. In DNA, the CDR3 is TGTGCCAGCAGCTTAAGTGGGACAGGGTACCTGTTTTTT. The chain carries TRBV7-7 and TRBJ2-2; 9 bases agree with TRBD1. Germline assignment: CDR1 SSHAT and CDR2 FNYEAQ (reference sequence). The CDR3 is 13 residues long. Trimming cost V 2 bases and J 14 bases; bases outside gene matches: 6.

The chain couples TRBV6-5 to TRBJ1-1, with D unresolved. The V and J ends lost 8 bases and 4 bases respectively, with 20 bases between them. Germline V lookup: CDR1 MNHEY, CDR2 SVGAGI. The CDR3 totals 15 residues. The CDR3 sequence is CASLPPVGSSTEAFF. CDR3 bases: TGTGCCAGCCTACCCCCGGTCGGGAGCTCCACTGAAGCTTTCTTT.

This chain joins TRBV2 and TRBJ2-7; TRBD2 is a possible D gene (7 bases). Germline V gives CDR1 SNHLY, CDR2 FYNNEI. V was clipped by 2 bases and J by 2 bases, with 16 bases between them. This CDR3 has 16 amino acids. CDR3 in amino acids: CASSERGGTEAYEQYF. The CDR3 DNA follows: TGTGCCAGCAGTGAAAGGGGGGGGACGGAGGCCTACGAGCAGTACTTC.

The rearrangement joins TRBV18 to TRBJ1-4; TRBD1 might be the D (5 bases). Germline assignment: CDR1 KGHSH and CDR2 LQKENI. The CDR3 is made up of 16 amino acids. The germline V and J ends were trimmed by 3 bases and 1 base, with 12 bases remaining between them. The CDR3 region has the DNA TGTGCCAGCTCACCCTCCAGGGTAGGAACTAATGAAAAACTGTTTTTT. It is translated as CASSPSRVGTNEKLFF.

CDR3 region: CASSQVFGQRSLHEQYF. The CDR3 bases are TGCGCCAGCAGCCAAGTATTCGGTCAACGATCTCTACACGAGCAGTACTTC. The chain carries TRBV4-1 and TRBJ2-7; no firm D call. In germline, CDR1 is MGHRA, CDR2 YSYEKL. This CDR3 is built from 17 residues. Trimming took off 1 base at V and 5 bases at J, with 21 bases between the two ends.

The chain is built from TRBV6-5 and TRBJ2-1; D perhaps matches TRBD2 (6 bases). Germline V lookup: CDR1 MNHEY, CDR2 SVGAGI. This CDR3 is built from 14 residues. Trimming stripped 5 bases from V and 4 bases from J, with 12 bases between. The DNA of the CDR3 is TGTGCCAGCAGTACACGGGACTTTTACAATGAGCAGTTCTTC. This sequence encodes CASSTRDFYNEQFF.

The genes are TRBV6-5 and TRBJ2-6, with D possibly being TRBD1 (5 bases). The germline V gene encodes CDR1 MNHEY and CDR2 SVGAGI. Trimming took off 2 bases at V and 5 bases at J, with 10 bases between the two ends. The CDR3 sequence is 15 residues long. The CDR3 region has the DNA TGTGCCAGCAGTTACGGCAGGGCGAGGGCCAACGTCCTGACTTTC. It encodes CASSYGRARANVLTF.

The chain uses TRBV6-1 and TRBJ1-1; the D gene is possibly TRBD1 (5 bases). This CDR3 contains 14 residues. Trimming took off 3 bases at V and 4 bases at J, with 12 bases between the two ends. The germline V gene encodes CDR1 MNHNS and CDR2 SASEGT. CDR3 DNA: TGTGCCAGCAGTGACAGGGTATCATCCACTGAAGCTTTCTTT. It yields the protein CASSDRVSSTEAFF.

There are a few counts of this clone. This rearrangement joins TRBV11-2 to TRBJ1-4; 7 bases fit TRBD1. The V gene end was trimmed by 5 bases and the J gene end by 5 bases; junction bases not matched to a gene: 8. The CDR3 contains 15 residues. Germline lookup yields CDR1 SGHAT and CDR2 FQNNGV. CDR3: CASSTRTGLNEKLFF. DNA for the CDR3: TGTGCCAGCAGCACCCGGACAGGACTGAATGAAAAACTGTTTTTT.

The chain joins TRBV5-6 to TRBJ2-4; D gene uncertain. This CDR3 has 14 residues. V shed 2 bases and J shed 2 bases, with 8 bases lying between them. Germline CDR1 reads SGHDT; CDR2 reads YYEEEE. The CDR3 here is CASSFVGTKNIQYF. CDR3 coding DNA: TGTGCCAGCAGCTTTGTCGGAACCAAAAACATTCAGTACTTC.

V usage is TRBV7-9 and J usage is TRBJ2-7; 7 bases are shared with TRBD2. Trimming took 5 bases from V and 1 from J; bases not matched to a gene: 5. The germline V gene has CDR1 SEHNR and CDR2 FQNEAQ (reference sequence). This CDR3 contains 14 residues. The CDR3 region has the DNA TGTGCCAGCAGCGGTCGGACTAGATCCTACGAGCAGTACTTC. As protein: CASSGRTRSYEQYF.

The chain couples TRBV6-5 to TRBJ1-1; perhaps TRBD1 as D (5 bases). V shed 2 bases and J shed 7 bases, with 14 bases lying between them. The germline V gene encodes CDR1 MNHEY and CDR2 SVGAGI. This CDR3 spans 14 amino acids. The CDR3 is CASSYAGAGYEAFF. The CDR3 DNA is TGTGCCAGCAGTTACGCCGGGGCAGGGTATGAAGCTTTCTTT.

The chain recombines TRBV14 with TRBJ2-4, with 9 bases fitting TRBD1. Trimming at V came to 3 bases and at J to 9 bases, leaving 0 bases not matched to a gene. Germline CDR1 reads SGHDN; CDR2 reads FVKESK. This CDR3 contains 12 residues. For the CDR3, the DNA is TGTGCCAGCAGCCAGGACAGGGGCATTCAGTACTTC. Protein sequence: CASSQDRGIQYF.

This clone has only a few counts. The chain links TRBV7-9 to TRBJ2-1; D is possibly TRBD1 (5 bases). The CDR3 is made up of 15 amino acids. Germline values: CDR1 SEHNR, CDR2 FQNEAQ (reference sequence). V was shortened by 0 bases and J by 1 base, with 7 bases between the two germline ends. The CDR3 sequence: CASSLAGRSYNEQFF. The CDR3 nucleotides are TGTGCCAGCAGCTTAGCGGGGCGTTCCTACAATGAGCAGTTCTTC.